Presented here are 17 T cell receptor beta chains from one specimen sequenced in a study of blood T cell repertoires in COVID-19. Libraries were prepared by immunoSEQ multiplex PCR; TCRdb keeps only in-frame clonotypes and omits some of them. The sample lists approximately 100,000 clones; over 70% were seen once. Sequencing input: peripheral blood. These receptors originate from a woman between 45 and 60 years old with acute or convalescent COVID-19.

This chain links TRBV2 with TRBJ1-1, with unresolved D. The germline V and J ends were trimmed by 6 bases and 0 bases, with 11 bases remaining between them. CDR1 is SNHLY, CDR2 FYNNEI, per germline. The CDR3 runs to 14 residues. The CDR3, as DNA: TGTGCCAGCAGCGTGACTCGGATGAACACTGAAGCTTTCTTT. Protein sequence: CASSVTRMNTEAFF.

This clone was picked up many times. CDR3 residues: CASTGTGITEAFF. The CDR3 region has the DNA TGTGCCTCAACCGGGACAGGGATAACTGAAGCTTTCTTT. V and J are TRBV19 and TRBJ1-1; the match to TRBD1 covers 9 bases. The CDR3 sequence is 13 residues long. The trim removed 11 bases at V and 5 bases at J, leaving 9 bases unmatched. The germline gives CDR1 LNHDA, CDR2 SQIVND (reference sequence).

This clone turned up a few times. The CDR3 here is CASSLEGTSGAYEQYF. The CDR3 coding sequence is TGCGCCAGCAGCTTGGAAGGGACTAGCGGGGCCTACGAGCAGTACTTC. The chain combines TRBV5-1 with TRBJ2-7; 13 bases fit TRBD2. Germline V gene lookup returns CDR1 SGHRS and CDR2 YFSETQ. The CDR3 length is 16 residues. J gave up 2 bases and V 0 bases, and 2 bases lay outside the gene matches.

This chain connects TRBV6-6 to TRBJ2-7; TRBD1 aligns across 7 bases. CDR1 is MNHNY and CDR2 is SVGAGI in the germline V gene (reference sequence). CDR3 length equals 13 residues. Losses at the gene ends were 2 bases for V and 5 bases for J; bases not matched to a gene: 3. CDR3 sequence: CASSYGTVNEQYF. DNA of the CDR3: TGTGCCAGCAGTTACGGGACAGTCAACGAGCAGTACTTC.

The V call is TRBV6-2 or TRBV6-3, the J call TRBJ1-5, with 11 bases lining up with TRBD1. CDR1 is MNHEY, CDR2 SVGEGT, per germline. The trim removed 5 bases at V and 3 bases at J, leaving 12 bases unmatched. The CDR3 is made up of 18 amino acids. The CDR3 is CASSPSSGTGGSNQPQHF. CDR3 DNA: TGTGCCAGCAGTCCCTCCTCCGGGACAGGGGGGTCCAATCAGCCCCAGCATTTT.

The J gene is TRBJ1-1, the V gene TRBV2, with D unresolved. Trimming pared 9 bases from V and 2 bases from J, leaving 10 bases between. The CDR3 has 12 amino acids. Looked up from germline, CDR1 is SNHLY and CDR2 is FYNNEI. The CDR3 nucleotides are TGTGCCAGTAGCAGTGGCAACACTGAAGCTTTCTTT. It yields the protein CASSSGNTEAFF. The variable domain in full, completed from reference TRBV2 and TRBJ1-1, reads EPEVTQTPSHQVTQMGQEVILRCVPISNHLYFYWYRQILGQKVEFLVSFYNNEISEKSEIFDDQFSVERPDGSNFTLKIRSTKLEDSAMYFCASSSGNTEAFFGQGTRLTVV.

CDR3 coding DNA: TGCGCCAGCAGCGCCCAACAGGGAGATGGCTACACCTTC. Its translation: CASSAQQGDGYTF. The chain uses TRBV5-1 and TRBJ1-2; maybe TRBD1 (6 bases). This CDR3 region has 13 residues. V lost 4 bases and J 6 bases, leaving 13 bases between the germline ends. CDR1 and CDR2 (germline): SGHRS, YFSETQ.

The V call is TRBV2, the J call TRBJ2-3; the D is unclear. The germline V gene has CDR1 SNHLY and CDR2 FYNNEI. CDR3 length: 13 residues. V lost 8 bases and J 5 bases, leaving 14 bases between the germline ends. CDR3 protein: CASRFALEDTQYF. CDR3 DNA sequence: TGTGCCAGCCGGTTTGCCTTAGAAGATACGCAGTATTTT.

V is TRBV5-1 and J is TRBJ1-1; 7 bases are shared with TRBD1. Unmatched junction bases numbered 8, after V lost 4 bases and J lost 5 bases. The CDR3 has 14 amino acids. CDR1 and CDR2 from the germline V gene are SGHRS and YFSETQ. The DNA for the CDR3 is TGCGCCAGCAGCCTAATGACAGGGCATACTGAAGCTTTCTTT. Amino acid sequence: CASSLMTGHTEAFF.

This clone was observed a single time. V usage is TRBV11-2 and J usage is TRBJ2-3; TRBD2 matches 9 bases. The CDR3 is made up of 17 amino acids. Germline V gene data show CDR1 as SGHAT and CDR2 as FQNNGV. V lost 5 bases and J lost 5; bases outside the gene matches: 14. CDR3 amino acids: CASSKNSGGLGIDTQYF. CDR3 DNA: TGTGCCAGCAGCAAAAATAGCGGGGGCCTCGGAATAGATACGCAGTATTTT.

This clone was seen a few times. The chain combines TRBV28 with TRBJ1-1, with TRBD1 identical over 7 bases. CDR1 and CDR2 (germline): MDHEN, SYDVKM. V shed 5 bases and J 5 bases; nucleotides not matched to a gene: 2. This CDR3 has 12 residues. CDR3 in DNA: TGTGCCAGCAGTGAACAGGGGACTGAAGCTTTCTTT. Encoded protein: CASSEQGTEAFF. Full variable domain (missing parts from reference TRBV28 and TRBJ1-1): DVKVTQSSRYLVKRTGEKVFLECVQDMDHENMFWYRQDPGLGLRLIYFSYDVKMKEKGDIPEGYSVSREKKERFSLILESASTNQTSMYLCASSEQGTEAFFGQGTRLTVV.

V is TRBV5-1 and J is TRBJ1-1; TRBD1 is a possible D gene (6 bases). Trimming left V 4 bases short and J 4 bases short, with 14 bases between. Germline CDR1 is SGHRS and CDR2 is YFSETQ. CDR3 length: 14 residues. This chain's CDR3 is CASSGEGVTTEAFF. The CDR3 DNA is TGCGCCAGCAGCGGGGAGGGGGTGACCACTGAAGCTTTCTTT.

This rearrangement joins TRBV6-5 to TRBJ2-7; TRBD1 matches 9 bases. This CDR3 region has 14 residues. Germline V gene data show CDR1 as MNHEY and CDR2 as SVGAGI. V was clipped by 7 bases and J by 4 bases; unmatched bases: 8. The CDR3 DNA reads TGTGCCAGCAACCGGGACAGGGTAGCTTACGAGCAGTACTTC. This translates into CASNRDRVAYEQYF.

Comments on this clone: At one boundary the junction diverges from the germline segment, which might be a read error. The rearrangement uses TRBV28 and TRBJ1-5; D not certain. This CDR3 has 14 residues. CDR1 is MDHEN, CDR2 SYDVKM, per germline. DNA of the CDR3: TGTGCCAGCAGTTTTATGGGTGACAATCGGCCCCAGCATTTT. Translation gives CASSFMGDNRPQHF. Using reference TRBV28 and TRBJ1-5 for the parts outside the CDR3, the full variable domain is DVKVTQSSRYLVKRTGEKVFLECVQDMDHENMFWYRQDPGLGLRLIYFSYDVKMKEKGDIPEGYSVSREKKERFSLILESASTNQTSMYLCASSFMGDNRPQHFGDGTRLSIL.

The chain couples TRBV18 to TRBJ1-5; the D is unclear. The CDR3 is 17 residues long. The germline gives CDR1 KGHSH, CDR2 LQKENI. V was trimmed by 2 bases and J by 0 bases, leaving 14 bases between them. As DNA, the CDR3 is TGTGCCAGCTCACCAGCGGGATCAACGTATAGCAATCAGCCCCAGCATTTT. It specifies CASSPAGSTYSNQPQHF.

The chain combines TRBV10-3 with TRBJ2-2, with 9 bases lining up with TRBD2. Looked up from germline, CDR1 is ENHRY and CDR2 is SYGVKD. Germline trimming cut 8 bases from V and 1 base from J; bases unmatched to any gene: 5. The CDR3 loop spans 15 amino acids. The DNA for the CDR3 is TGTGCCATCCTTCCGACTAGCGGGAACACCGGGGAGCTGTTTTTT. Amino acid sequence: CAILPTSGNTGELFF.

The rearrangement joins TRBV6-5 to TRBJ1-6; 8 nucleotides align to TRBD1. Germline assignment: CDR1 MNHEY and CDR2 SVGAGI. V lost 0 bases and J lost 5; bases outside the gene matches: 0. This CDR3 comprises 15 residues. Written as DNA, the CDR3 is TGTGCCAGCAGTTACTCACAGGGGGATAATTCACCCCTCCACTTT. Translating gives CASSYSQGDNSPLHF.